Listed below are T cell receptor beta chains from one sample, sequenced in a study of cytomegalovirus exposure and HLA in healthy donors. Produced via immunoSEQ multiplex PCR; TCRdb's table is partial and in-frame only. Of around 140,000 clones in the sample, roughly four fifths are singletons; the top ten hold 1.5% to 2.5%. Sequenced material: PBMCs. The receptor set was obtained from a woman aged 40 to 50 in good health and CMV-seronegative. The CDR3 runs from the conserved cysteine through the conserved F or W. The D gene is left open where the match is weak. The listing skips clone size in some rows; elsewhere it reads once, few, many or a size class.

>TRBJ1-4|.|.|TRBV5-1
CASSLASAEKLFF
TGCGCCAGCAGCTTGGCGAGCGCTGAAAAACTGTTTTTT
>TRBJ2-1|.|TRBD1|TRBV4-2
CASSHDRAYNEQFF
TGTGCCAGCAGCCACGACAGGGCCTACAATGAGCAGTTCTTC
>TRBJ2-6|.|.|TRBV27
CASSPSGANVLTF
TGTGCCAGCAGTCCGTCTGGGGCCAACGTCCTGACTTTC
>TRBJ1-3|.|TRBD1|TRBV18
CASSPRGTEATIYF
TGTGCCAGCTCACCACGGGGGACAGAAGCCACCATATATTTT
>TRBJ2-2|few|.|TRBV11-3
CASSAFGNTGELFF
TGTGCCAGCAGCGCTTTCGGGAACACCGGGGAGCTGTTTTTT
>TRBJ1-1|.|TRBD1|TRBV9
CASSDGQGSPLF
TGTGCCAGCAGCGACGGACAGGGATCGCCTCTCTTT
>TRBJ2-7|.|.|TRBV7-3
CASSLGGNRGEQYF
TGTGCCAGCAGCTTAGGCGGGAATAGAGGCGAGCAGTACTTC
>TRBJ1-5|.|.|TRBV7-9
CASSLGGGQPQHF
TGTGCCAGCAGCTTAGGCGGGGGGCAGCCCCAGCATTTT
>TRBJ1-3|.|.|TRBV28
CASGGDVSSGNTIYF
TGTGCCAGCGGGGGGGATGTGAGCTCTGGAAACACCATATATTTT
>TRBJ1-6|.|TRBD1|TRBV25-1
CASRARGPRNSPLHF
TGTGCCAGCAGAGCCAGGGGGCCGCGGAATTCACCCCTCCACTTT
>TRBJ2-7|.|TRBD2|TRBV6-5
CASSQAGDAYEQYF
TGTGCCAGCAGTCAAGCGGGAGACGCCTACGAGCAGTACTTC
>TRBJ2-6|.|.|TRBV7-9
CSSSLIRVTSGANVLTF
TGTTCCAGCAGCTTAATCAGGGTCACCTCTGGGGCCAACGTCCTGACTTTC
>TRBJ2-1|.|TRBD2|TRBV13
CASSGTSGSSHSYNEQFF
TGTGCCAGCAGCGGGACTAGCGGGAGTTCACACTCCTACAATGAGCAGTTCTTC
>TRBJ2-7|.|.|TRBV23-1
CARSQAALHEQYF
TGCGCCAGAAGTCAGGCCGCCTTACACGAGCAGTACTTC
>TRBJ2-5|.|TRBD1|TRBV11-2
CASGGQGETQYF
TGTGCCAGCGGCGGACAGGGGGAGACCCAGTACTTC
>TRBJ2-7|.|TRBD1|TRBV25-1
CASSEPEGQYYEQYF
TGTGCCAGCAGTGAACCCGAGGGACAGTACTACGAGCAGTACTTC
>TRBJ2-2|.|TRBD2|TRBV4-3
CASSLSPSGRGTGELFF
TGCGCCAGCAGCCTCTCTCCTAGCGGGAGGGGCACCGGGGAGCTGTTTTTT
>TRBJ2-7|.|.|TRBV28
CASSLISGVGYYEQYF
TGTGCCAGCAGTTTAATTTCGGGGGTGGGATACTACGAGCAGTACTTC
>TRBJ2-3|.|.|TRBV7-3
CASSLDRSTDTQYF
TGTGCCAGCAGCCTCGATCGGTCCACAGATACGCAGTATTTT
>TRBJ2-7|few|TRBD2|TRBV19
CASGGRELSF
TGTGCTTCGGGAGGGCGGGAGTTATCCTTC
>TRBJ2-5|.|.|TRBV4-1
CASSQGPLGETQYF
TGCGCCAGCAGCCAAGGGCCACTAGGGGAGACCCAGTACTTC
>TRBJ1-6|.|.|TRBV10-3
CAISEFQTSSSYNSPLHF
TGTGCCATCAGTGAGTTTCAGACTTCTAGCTCCTATAATTCACCCCTCCACTTT
>TRBJ2-1|few|TRBD1|TRBV27
CASSLQGRNEQFF
TGTGCCAGCAGCCTACAGGGGCGGAATGAGCAGTTCTTC
>TRBJ2-1|.|TRBD2|TRBV5-1
CASSFDGGRYNEQFF
TGCGCCAGCAGCTTTGACGGCGGGAGGTACAATGAGCAGTTCTTC
>TRBJ2-1|.|TRBD2|TRBV19
CASRNPGLAGGGQFF
TGTGCCAGTAGAAATCCGGGACTAGCGGGAGGGGGGCAGTTCTTC
>TRBJ2-7|.|TRBD1|TRBV19
CASSLKGGHEQYF
TGTGCCAGTAGTCTAAAAGGGGGCCACGAGCAGTACTTC
>TRBJ2-1|few|.|TRBV9
CASSKQREAYNEQFF
TGTGCCAGCAGCAAACAGAGGGAGGCCTACAATGAGCAGTTCTTC
>TRBJ2-7|.|.|TRBV5-8
CASSYRDTSYEQYF
TGTGCCAGCAGCTACCGGGACACTTCCTACGAGCAGTACTTC
>TRBJ2-7|.|.|TRBV5-7
CASSLVFRDFYEQYF
TGTGCCAGCAGCTTGGTATTCCGGGATTTTTACGAGCAGTACTTC
>TRBJ1-4|.|.|TRBV5-1
CASSTGQTNEKLFF
TGCGCCAGCAGTACCGGACAGACTAATGAAAAACTGTTTTTT
>TRBJ2-7|.|.|TRBV7-2
CASSSVSYEQYF
TGTGCCAGCAGCTCTGTTTCCTACGAGCAGTACTTC
>TRBJ2-7|.|.|TRBV27
CASNRQGQTYEQYF
TGTGCCAGCAACCGCCAGGGGCAAACCTACGAGCAGTACTTC
>TRBJ1-5|.|TRBD1|TRBV18
CASSWTGVIENQPQHF
TGTGCCAGCTCCTGGACAGGGGTCATCGAAAATCAGCCCCAGCATTTT
>TRBJ1-2|.|.|TRBV28
CASSLYSGIGNGYTF
TGTGCCAGCAGTTTATACTCCGGCATCGGGAATGGCTACACCTTC
>TRBJ1-5|.|.|TRBV10-2
CASSAGSLGQPQHF
TGCGCCAGCAGCGCCGGGAGTTTAGGTCAGCCCCAGCATTTT
>TRBJ1-6|.|TRBD1|TRBV7-2
CASSLRRRGSLGSPLHF
TGTGCCAGCAGCTTACGGCGCAGGGGGAGCTTAGGCTCACCCCTCCACTTT
>TRBJ1-2|.|.|TRBV6-1
CASGQGLYGYTF
TGTGCCAGCGGCCAGGGGCTGTATGGCTACACCTTC
>TRBJ2-7|.|.|TRBV9
CASSVGPDSYEQYF
TGTGCCAGCAGCGTAGGCCCAGACTCCTACGAGCAGTACTTC
>TRBJ2-1|.|.|TRBV19
CASSIWASGTYNEQFF
TGTGCCAGTAGTATATGGGCCAGCGGAACCTACAATGAGCAGTTCTTC
>TRBJ2-4|.|.|TRBV11-2
CASSSIGGSLAKNIQYF
TGTGCCAGCAGCTCGATTGGGGGGTCCTTAGCCAAAAACATTCAGTACTTC
>TRBJ1-6|few|TRBD1|TRBV6-5
CASSYSQGSSPLHF
TGTGCCAGCAGTTACTCACAGGGGAGTTCACCCCTCCACTTT
>TRBJ1-5|.|.|TRBV7-2
CASSVSLSNQPQHF
TGTGCCAGCAGCGTGAGTCTTAGCAATCAGCCCCAGCATTTT
>TRBJ2-1|.|.|TRBV7-3
CASSLSRASNEQFF
TGTGCCAGCAGCTTATCCAGGGCTAGTAATGAGCAGTTCTTC
>TRBJ2-2|few|.|TRBV2
CASSQDTQGWELFF
TGTGCCAGCAGTCAGGACACACAGGGATGGGAGCTGTTTTTT
>TRBJ2-1|.|TRBD1|TRBV7-6
CASSLVPGQGSNEQFF
TGTGCCAGCAGCTTGGTACCGGGACAGGGCTCCAATGAGCAGTTCTTC
>TRBJ2-3|.|.|TRBV18
CASSPRRGTDTQYF
TGTGCCAGCTCACCACGAAGGGGAACAGATACGCAGTATTTT
>TRBJ2-7|.|.|TRBV28
CASRSQGWGYEQYF
TGTGCCAGCAGATCGCAGGGGTGGGGGTACGAGCAGTACTTC
>TRBJ1-1|once|.|TRBV28
CASSPRRGGRSTEAFF
TGTGCCAGCAGTCCCCGACGGGGGGGTCGTTCCACTGAAGCTTTCTTT
>TRBJ2-1|.|TRBD2|TRBV30
CAWRPLAGGVREQFF
TGTGCCTGGAGGCCCTTAGCGGGAGGTGTTCGGGAGCAGTTCTTC
>TRBJ1-1|.|.|TRBV28
CASSFRGNTEAFF
TGTGCCAGCAGTTTTCGGGGGAACACTGAAGCTTTCTTT
>TRBJ2-4|.|TRBD1|TRBV4-1
CASSQEVSPGQGAAKNIQYF
TGCGCCAGCAGCCAGGAGGTATCCCCGGGACAGGGTGCAGCCAAAAACATTCAGTACTTC
>TRBJ1-5|.|TRBD1|TRBV28
CASSLTGTGGFQPQHF
TGTGCCAGCAGTTTAACCGGGACAGGGGGCTTTCAGCCCCAGCATTTT
>TRBJ1-3|.|.|TRBV19
CASSIPSGNTIYF
TGTGCCAGTAGTATCCCATCTGGAAACACCATATATTTT
>TRBJ1-2|.|.|TRBV30
CAWVPGDTLNYGYTF
TGTGCCTGGGTGCCTGGGGACACCTTAAACTATGGCTACACCTTC
>TRBJ1-1|.|.|TRBV5-3
CARSWVRTEAFF
TGTGCCAGAAGCTGGGTAAGGACAGAAGCTTTCTTT